This entry concerns a single T cell receptor beta chain. What it recognizes is unknown. This entry comes from a study of monozygotic twins with inflammatory bowel disease. Findings of the study overall: IBD patients shared fewer clonotypes with others than healthy twins, especially with disease activity. Healthy co-twins had higher TCRbeta inverse Simpson diversity than their IBD twins.

With no T cell sorting beforehand, total RNA was isolated from whole blood. Each TCR library used 3500 ng of total RNA. TCRdb reprocessed the 5' RACE reads and stores each CDR3 protein as one record, lacking DNA. This sample carries about 110,000 distinct CDR3 sequences, with roughly 12% going to the ten biggest clones. The receptor was derived from a human donor with ulcerative colitis or Crohn's disease, or a healthy co-twin of an affected twin (not recorded which). The sample consisted of blood.

CDR3 loop: CASNRKGQGGHGYTF. This chain links TRBV12-3 or TRBV12-4 with TRBJ1-2; the TCRdb D gene call, TRBD1, has no DNA to confirm it. The length of the CDR3 is 15 residues.